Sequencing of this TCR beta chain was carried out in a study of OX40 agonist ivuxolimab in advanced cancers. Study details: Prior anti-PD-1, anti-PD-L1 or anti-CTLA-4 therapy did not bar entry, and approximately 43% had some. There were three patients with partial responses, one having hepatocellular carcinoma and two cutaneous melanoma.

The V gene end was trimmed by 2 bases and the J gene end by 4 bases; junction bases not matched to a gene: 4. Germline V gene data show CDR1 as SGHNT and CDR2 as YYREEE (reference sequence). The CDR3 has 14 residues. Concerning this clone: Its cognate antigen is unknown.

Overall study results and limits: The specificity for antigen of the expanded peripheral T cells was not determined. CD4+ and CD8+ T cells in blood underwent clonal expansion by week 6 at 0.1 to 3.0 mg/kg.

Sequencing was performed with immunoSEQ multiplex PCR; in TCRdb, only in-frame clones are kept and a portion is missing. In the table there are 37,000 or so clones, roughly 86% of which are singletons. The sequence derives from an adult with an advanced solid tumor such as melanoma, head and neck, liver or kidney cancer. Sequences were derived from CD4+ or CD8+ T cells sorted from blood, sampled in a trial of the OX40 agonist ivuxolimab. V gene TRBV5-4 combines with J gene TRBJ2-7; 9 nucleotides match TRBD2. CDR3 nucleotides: TGTGCCAGCAGCTTAGCGGGAGGACCATACGAGCAGTACTTC. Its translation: CASSLAGGPYEQYF.